These T cell receptor beta chains were read from a single sample in a study of T-cell reconstitution after alpha-beta-depleted transplantation in children. TCRdb re-derived calls from the PCR reads in MiXCR, one entry per CDR3 protein. The profile shows 500,000 to 750,000 distinct CDR3 sequences, 25% to 30% of them singletons. Here the sequenced sample was PBMCs, taken before TCRalphabeta/CD19-depleted stem cell transplant. These receptors were obtained from a boy in the first two years of life with Wiskott-Aldrich syndrome, due to receive a stem cell transplant. The CDR3 runs from the conserved cysteine through the conserved F or W. Each record gives: clone size, V gene, D gene, J gene, CDR3 DNA, CDR3 protein. A D gene is named only where the DNA matches it firmly. The size field is filled for only some rows; it gives once, few, many or a size class.

>NA|TRBV2|TRBD1|TRBJ1-2
TGTGCCAGCGCCACGGGACAGACTAATGGCTACACCTTC
CASATGQTNGYTF
>few|TRBV11-2|TRBD2|TRBJ2-5
TGTGCCAGCAGCGTGACTAGCGCCAATCAAGAGACCCAGTACTTC
CASSVTSANQETQYF
>few|TRBV15|NA|TRBJ2-7
TGTGCCACCAGCAGAGATGTAGTAGGAGGGAACTCCTACGAGCAGTACTTC
CATSRDVVGGNSYEQYF
>few|TRBV4-2|NA|TRBJ1-5
TGTGCCAGCAGCCAAGTCGGTGGGATCCAGCCCCAGCATTTT
CASSQVGGIQPQHF
>NA|TRBV5-1|NA|TRBJ1-2
TGCGCCAGCAGCTTCAGGGGCGCGGGAGGCTACACCTTC
CASSFRGAGGYTF
>NA|TRBV5-6|NA|TRBJ2-7
TGTGCCAGCAGGCCAAGGAGTTCCAGATACGAGCAGTACTTC
CASRPRSSRYEQYF
>few|TRBV20-1|NA|TRBJ1-2
TGCAGTGCTAGAGCGGGGGAGGTTAACTATGGCTACACCTTC
CSARAGEVNYGYTF
>few|TRBV27|NA|TRBJ2-3
TGTGCCAGCAGTTCTCCCAACTGGGCCCGCACAGATACGCAGTATTTT
CASSSPNWARTDTQYF
>NA|TRBV20-1|NA|TRBJ2-7
TGCAGTGCTAGGACGATAAGCTCCTACGAGCAGTACTTC
CSARTISSYEQYF
>NA|TRBV5-1|TRBD2|TRBJ2-2
TGCGCCAGCAGCTTTAGAGCGGGAGCTGACACCGGGGAGCTGTTTTTT
CASSFRAGADTGELFF
>NA|TRBV7-2|NA|TRBJ2-5
TGTGCCAGCAGCTTAGGAGCTGGGCTGGGGGAGACCCAGTACTTC
CASSLGAGLGETQYF
>few|TRBV10-3|NA|TRBJ2-7
TGTGCCATCGGACGGGGATCTGTCTACGAGCAGTACTTC
CAIGRGSVYEQYF
>NA|TRBV6-2/TRBV6-3|NA|TRBJ2-1
TGTGCCAGCCGAAAGCGGGTGCCCCATGAGCAGTTCTTC
CASRKRVPHEQFF
>few|TRBV12-3/TRBV12-4|TRBD1|TRBJ1-2
TGTGCCAGCAGTTTAGCGGGACAGATCTATGGCTACACCTTC
CASSLAGQIYGYTF
>NA|TRBV25-1|NA|TRBJ2-7
TGTGCCAGCAGTGAAAGGGCCGGGGCAGCCTACGAGCAGTACTTC
CASSERAGAAYEQYF
>NA|TRBV24-1|NA|TRBJ2-7
TGTGCCACCAGTGATTTCAGGGATGGCTCCTACGAGCAGTACTTC
CATSDFRDGSYEQYF
>NA|TRBV20-1|NA|TRBJ1-1
TGCAGTGCTAGAGATAAAATCCGGGGTTTGAACACTGAAGCTTTCTTT
CSARDKIRGLNTEAFF
>NA|TRBV12-3/TRBV12-4|NA|TRBJ2-5
TGTGCCAGCAGCCGTCTTACGGTCCAAGAGACCCAGTACTTC
CASSRLTVQETQYF
>NA|TRBV20-1|NA|TRBJ2-1
TGCAGTGCTAGTCCCCAAGGGTACAATGAGCAGTTCTTC
CSASPQGYNEQFF
>NA|TRBV5-1|TRBD1|TRBJ1-5
TGCGCCAGCAGCCCCGGATGGACAGGGGTCGGAAGCAATCAGCCCCAGCATTTT
CASSPGWTGVGSNQPQHF
>NA|TRBV3-1|TRBD2|TRBJ2-3
TGTGCCAGCAGCCAAGCGGTGAGCGGGAGGACAGATACGCAGTATTTT
CASSQAVSGRTDTQYF
>NA|TRBV5-1|TRBD2|TRBJ2-5
TGCGCCAGCAGCTTGGTGCCTAGCGGGAGAGTGGAGACCCAGTACTTC
CASSLVPSGRVETQYF
>NA|TRBV7-2|NA|TRBJ1-5
TGTGCCAGCAGCTTAGTGAGCTATAATCAGCCCCAGCATTTT
CASSLVSYNQPQHF
>NA|TRBV9|NA|TRBJ1-2
TGTGCCAGCAGCGTGGGGGGGCTTGGATATGGCTACACCTTC
CASSVGGLGYGYTF
>few|TRBV5-1|TRBD1|TRBJ2-3
TGCGCCAGCAGCACGGGACAGCTAGCTGATACGCAGTATTTT
CASSTGQLADTQYF
>NA|TRBV11-2|TRBD2|TRBJ2-1
TGTGCCAGCAGCTTTTACCCAACCGGGACTAGCGGCACTACCTACAATGAGCAGTTCTTC
CASSFYPTGTSGTTYNEQFF
>NA|TRBV7-6|TRBD2|TRBJ2-1
TGTGCCAGCAGCTTACTAGGACTAGACTCCTACAATGAGCAGTTCTTC
CASSLLGLDSYNEQFF
>few|TRBV29-1|NA|TRBJ1-1
TGCAGCGTTGGGGGGGGGCGAGGGAACACTGAAGCTTTCTTT
CSVGGGRGNTEAFF
>few|TRBV5-1|TRBD1|TRBJ2-7
TGCGCCAGCTTGGTAGCCGGGACAGGGCTCGGGAACGAGCAGTACTTC
CASLVAGTGLGNEQYF
>few|TRBV4-1|NA|TRBJ2-5
TGCGCCAGCAGCCAAGGGTCCCAATTAGGGGAGACCCAGTACTTC
CASSQGSQLGETQYF
>few|TRBV3-1|NA|TRBJ2-1
TGTGCCAGCAGCCCGGGACTTTCTTCTAGCTCCTACAATGAGCAGTTCTTC
CASSPGLSSSSYNEQFF
>NA|TRBV2|TRBD1|TRBJ1-5
TGTGCCAGCAGGGACGACAGGGGTGGAGGCAATCAGCCCCAGCATTTT
CASRDDRGGGNQPQHF
>NA|TRBV20-1|NA|TRBJ2-1
TGCAGTGCTACTCGAAGCTCCTACAATGAGCAGTTCTTC
CSATRSSYNEQFF
>NA|TRBV15|TRBD2|TRBJ2-5
TGTGCCACCAGCAGAGAAACGGGACTAGCGGGGCCAGAGACCCAGTACTTC
CATSRETGLAGPETQYF
>few|TRBV5-1|NA|TRBJ2-2
TGCGCCAGCAGCAAAGTCGGGAACCCCCCCGGGGAGCTGTTTTTT
CASSKVGNPPGELFF
>NA|TRBV7-3|TRBD2|TRBJ2-3
TGTGCCAGCAGCTGGATAGCGGGAGGCACAGATACGCAGTATTTT
CASSWIAGGTDTQYF
>few|TRBV5-6|NA|TRBJ2-7
TGTGCCAGCAGCTTGTTCGAGCGGGCCTCCTACGAGCAGTACTTC
CASSLFERASYEQYF
>few|TRBV20-1|TRBD2|TRBJ2-5
TGCAGTGCTCCGGGAGGATGGGAAGAGACCCAGTACTTC
CSAPGGWEETQYF
>NA|TRBV9|NA|TRBJ2-3
TGTGCCAGCAGCCCACTCGGGGGGCGCGGAGGGGAGACAGATACGCAGTATTTT
CASSPLGGRGGETDTQYF
>few|TRBV5-6|NA|TRBJ2-1
TGTGCCAGCAGCGCCTTCCACGAGCAGTTCTTC
CASSAFHEQFF